A few counts support the clone carrying this TCR beta chain. Its antigen is unknown. TCRdb re-analysed the RACE reads in MiXCR, keeping a single row per CDR3 protein. The data hold around 330,000 distinct CDR3 sequences, with over 5% observed a single time. This entry belongs to a study of human T cells and chemical hapten exposure. Overall study results and limits: TCRs above 1 in 1000 frequency did not change with DPC sensitization. It should be noted that donors had alopecia, so their immune response may differ from healthy people's.

Time point given: pre-sensitization, week 0. Treatment reported: therapeutic diphenylcyclopropenone sensitization with weekly scalp DPC. V lost 0 bases and J lost 8, with 16 bases in between. Germline-derived CDR1 and CDR2 are LGHDT and YNNKEL (reference sequence). The CDR3 loop spans 15 amino acids. This clonotype originated in a woman aged 18-29 years with alopecia areata. Some clones in this sample may be carry-over from other donors' samples. This chain links TRBV3-1 with TRBJ1-2; tentative D call: TRBD1 (6 bases). Sequenced here: whole blood, sampled in connection with sensitization to the hapten diphenylcyclopropenone (DPC). CDR3 loop: CASSQDVSGARGYTF. Here the CDR3 DNA reads TGTGCCAGCAGCCAAGATGTATCGGGGGCCCGAGGCTACACCTTC.